This T cell receptor (beta chain) was identified in a study of OX40 agonist ivuxolimab in advanced cancers. Study summary: Patients receiving dose escalation had hepatocellular carcinoma, melanoma, renal cell or head and neck cancer. Participants could have had prior anti-PD-1, anti-PD-L1 or anti-CTLA-4 therapy, and roughly 40% had some. Three partial responders included one hepatocellular carcinoma patient and two cutaneous melanoma patients. Study-level results: More expanded clones were found, on average, in CD8+ than in CD4+ T cells.

This CDR3 contains 15 residues. The germline V gene has CDR1 MNHEY and CDR2 SVGAGI. The V and J ends lost 2 bases and 0 bases respectively, with 8 bases between them. This clone was observed a single time. Its specificity is not known. The method was immunoSEQ multiplex PCR; TCRdb's version includes in-frame clones alone and lacks a portion of them. The sample consists of roughly 80,000 clones, around 80% of them appearing once. The starting material was CD4+ or CD8+ T cells sorted from blood, obtained in a trial of the OX40 agonist ivuxolimab. The clonotype originates from an adult with an advanced solid tumor such as melanoma, head and neck, liver or kidney cancer. The V and J genes are TRBV6-5 and TRBJ2-1; D unresolved. Written as DNA, the CDR3 is TGTGCCAGCAGTTACGAGGTTACCTCCTACAATGAGCAGTTCTTC. Its protein product is CASSYEVTSYNEQFF.